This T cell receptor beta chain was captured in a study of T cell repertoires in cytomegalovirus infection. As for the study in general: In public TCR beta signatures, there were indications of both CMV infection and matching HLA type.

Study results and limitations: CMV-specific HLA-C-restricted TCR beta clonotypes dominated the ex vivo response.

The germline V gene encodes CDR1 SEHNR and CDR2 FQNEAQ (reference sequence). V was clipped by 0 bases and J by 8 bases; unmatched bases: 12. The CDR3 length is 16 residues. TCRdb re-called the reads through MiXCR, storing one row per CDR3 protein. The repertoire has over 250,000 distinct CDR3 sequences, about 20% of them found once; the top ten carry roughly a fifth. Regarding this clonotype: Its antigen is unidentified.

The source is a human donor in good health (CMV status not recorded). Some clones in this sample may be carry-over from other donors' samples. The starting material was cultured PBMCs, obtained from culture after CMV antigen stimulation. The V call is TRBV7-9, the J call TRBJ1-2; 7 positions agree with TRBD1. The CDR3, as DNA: TGTGCCAGCAGCTTAGCCTCCGGGACAGTAGCTTGGGGCTACACCTTC. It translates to CASSLASGTVAWGYTF. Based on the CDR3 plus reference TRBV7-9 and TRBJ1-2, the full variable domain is DTGVSQNPRHKITKRGQNVTFRCDPISEHNRLYWYRQTLGQGPEFLTYFQNEAQLEKSRLLSDRFSAERPKGSFSTLEIQRTEQGDSAMYLCASSLASGTVAWGYTFGSGTRLTVV.